This TCR beta chain was identified during a study of blood T cell repertoires in COVID-19. Study summary: Sources were T cells, B-cell-depleted T cells, or PBMCs; the material itself was cDNA or gDNA.

The Seattle patients, enrolled during active infection, were followed longitudinally. This clone was observed a single time. Per the germline V gene, CDR1 is SGHRS and CDR2 is YFSETQ. Trimming took 3 bases from V and 3 from J; bases not matched to a gene: 8. This CDR3 contains 15 residues. Using immunoSEQ multiplex PCR, the repertoire was profiled, and TCRdb retains in-frame clones only, with some absent. The table shows fewer than 700,000 clones, with about 88% occurring only once. The chain couples TRBV5-1 to TRBJ1-2, with 7 bases lining up with TRBD1. The sequenced sample was peripheral blood. The TCR comes from a woman between 45 and 65 years old with COVID-19, enrolled during active disease. The CDR3 region is CASSSRTGNDYGYTF. The CDR3 coding sequence is TGCGCCAGCAGCTCCCGGACAGGTAATGACTATGGCTACACCTTC. The full variable domain, in which reference TRBV5-1 and TRBJ1-2 provide the parts outside the CDR3, is KAGVTQTPRYLIKTRGQQVTLSCSPISGHRSVSWYQQTPGQGLQFLFEYFSETQRNKGNFPGRFSGRQFSNSRSEMNVSTLELGDSALYLCASSSRTGNDYGYTFGSGTRLTVV.